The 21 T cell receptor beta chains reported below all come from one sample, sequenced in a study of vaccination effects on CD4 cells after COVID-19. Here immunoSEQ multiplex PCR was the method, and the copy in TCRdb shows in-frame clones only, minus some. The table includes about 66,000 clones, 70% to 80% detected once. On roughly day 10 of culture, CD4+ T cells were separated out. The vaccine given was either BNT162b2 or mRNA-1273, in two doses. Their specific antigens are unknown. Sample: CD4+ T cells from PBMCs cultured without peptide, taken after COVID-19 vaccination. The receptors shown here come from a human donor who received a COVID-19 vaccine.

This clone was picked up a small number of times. CDR3 DNA: TGCAGTGCCATCAGGGGCCCCGAGCAGTACGTC. Translation: CSAIRGPEQYV. This sequence joins TRBV20-1 and TRBJ2-7; possible D gene TRBD1, 6 bases. Trimming removed 6 bases at V and 6 bases at J, with 12 bases between. The CDR3 consists of 11 residues. The germline V gene encodes CDR1 DFQATT and CDR2 SNEGSKA (reference sequence).

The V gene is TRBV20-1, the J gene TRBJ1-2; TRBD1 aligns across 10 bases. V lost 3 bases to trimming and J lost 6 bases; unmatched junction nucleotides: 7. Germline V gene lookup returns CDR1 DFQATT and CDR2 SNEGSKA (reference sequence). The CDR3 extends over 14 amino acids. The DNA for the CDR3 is TGCAGTGCTAGTGGGACAGGGGCCCTTCATGGCTACACCTTC. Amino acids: CSASGTGALHGYTF.

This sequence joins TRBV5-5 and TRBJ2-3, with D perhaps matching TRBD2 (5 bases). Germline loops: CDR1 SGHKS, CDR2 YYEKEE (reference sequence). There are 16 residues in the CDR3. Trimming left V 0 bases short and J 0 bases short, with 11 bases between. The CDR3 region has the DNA TGTGCCAGCAGCTTGGGACGGGGTACTAGCACAGATACGCAGTATTTT. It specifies CASSLGRGTSTDTQYF.

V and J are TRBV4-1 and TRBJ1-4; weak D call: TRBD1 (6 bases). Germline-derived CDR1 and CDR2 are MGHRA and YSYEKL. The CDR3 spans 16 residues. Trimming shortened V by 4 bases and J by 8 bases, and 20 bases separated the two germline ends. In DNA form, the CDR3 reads TGCGCCAGCAGCCCGGCATACCAGGGGCGCCGGGAAAAACTGTTTTTT. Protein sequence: CASSPAYQGRREKLFF.

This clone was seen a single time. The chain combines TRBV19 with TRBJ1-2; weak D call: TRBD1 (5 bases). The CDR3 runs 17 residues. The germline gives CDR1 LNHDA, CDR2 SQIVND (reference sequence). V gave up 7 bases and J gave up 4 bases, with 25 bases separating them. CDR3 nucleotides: TGTGCCAGTAAAGGAGCAGGGCCTAAGTCGTGGATCTATGGCTACACCTTC. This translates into CASKGAGPKSWIYGYTF.

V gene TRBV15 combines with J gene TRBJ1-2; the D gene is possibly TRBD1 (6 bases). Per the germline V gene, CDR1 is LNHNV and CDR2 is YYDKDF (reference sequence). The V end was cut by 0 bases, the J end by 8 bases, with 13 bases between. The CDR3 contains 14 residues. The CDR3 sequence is CATSREDSLKGYTF. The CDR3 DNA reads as TGTGCCACCAGCAGAGAGGACAGCTTAAAGGGCTACACCTTC.

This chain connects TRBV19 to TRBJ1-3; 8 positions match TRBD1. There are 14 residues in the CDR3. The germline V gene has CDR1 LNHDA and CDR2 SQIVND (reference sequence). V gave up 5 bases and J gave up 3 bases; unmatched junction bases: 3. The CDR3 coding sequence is TGTGCCAGTAGTCGCGGACAGGGTGGAAACACCATATATTTT. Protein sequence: CASSRGQGGNTIYF. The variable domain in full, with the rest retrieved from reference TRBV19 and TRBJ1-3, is DGGITQSPKYLFRKEGQNVTLSCEQNLNHDAMYWYRQDPGQGLRLIYYSQIVNDFQKGDIAEGYSVSREKKESFPLTVTSAQKNPTAFYLCASSRGQGGNTIYFGEGSWLTVV.

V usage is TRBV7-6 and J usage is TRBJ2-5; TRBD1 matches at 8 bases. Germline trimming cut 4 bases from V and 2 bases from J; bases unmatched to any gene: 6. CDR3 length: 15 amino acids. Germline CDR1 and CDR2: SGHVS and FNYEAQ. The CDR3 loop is CASSSIRQGQETQYF. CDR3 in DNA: TGTGCCAGCAGCTCAATCCGACAGGGGCAAGAGACCCAGTACTTC.

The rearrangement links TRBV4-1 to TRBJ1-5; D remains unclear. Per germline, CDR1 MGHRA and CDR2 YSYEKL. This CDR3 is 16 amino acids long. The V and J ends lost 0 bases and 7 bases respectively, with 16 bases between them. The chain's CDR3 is CASSQDESGMLQPQHF. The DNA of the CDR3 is TGCGCCAGCAGCCAAGATGAGTCGGGCATGTTACAGCCCCAGCATTTT.

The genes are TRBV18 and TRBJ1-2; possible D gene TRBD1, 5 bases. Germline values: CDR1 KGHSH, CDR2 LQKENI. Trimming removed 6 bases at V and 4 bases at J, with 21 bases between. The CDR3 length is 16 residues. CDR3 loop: CASSLEPGRAPYGYTF. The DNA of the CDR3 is TGTGCCAGCTCTCTCGAACCCGGCAGGGCGCCCTATGGCTACACCTTC.

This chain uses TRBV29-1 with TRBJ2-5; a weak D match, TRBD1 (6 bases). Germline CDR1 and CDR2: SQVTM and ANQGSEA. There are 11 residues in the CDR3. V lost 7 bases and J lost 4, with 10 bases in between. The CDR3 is CSDLRGETQYF. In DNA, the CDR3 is TGCAGCGATCTCAGGGGAGAGACCCAGTACTTC.

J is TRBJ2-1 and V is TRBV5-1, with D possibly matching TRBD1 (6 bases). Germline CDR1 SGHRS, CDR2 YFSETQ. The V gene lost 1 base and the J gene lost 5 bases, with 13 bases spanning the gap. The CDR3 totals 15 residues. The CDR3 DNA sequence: TGCGCCAGCAGCTTGCAGGGGCCCGCTAACAATGAGCAGTTCTTC. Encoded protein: CASSLQGPANNEQFF.

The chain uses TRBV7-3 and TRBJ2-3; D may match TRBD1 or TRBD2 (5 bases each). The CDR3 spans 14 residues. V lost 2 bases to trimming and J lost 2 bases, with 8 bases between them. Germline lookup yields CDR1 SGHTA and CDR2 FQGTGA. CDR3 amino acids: CASSLGGPTDTQYF. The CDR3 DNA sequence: TGTGCCAGCAGCTTAGGGGGACCCACAGATACGCAGTATTTT.

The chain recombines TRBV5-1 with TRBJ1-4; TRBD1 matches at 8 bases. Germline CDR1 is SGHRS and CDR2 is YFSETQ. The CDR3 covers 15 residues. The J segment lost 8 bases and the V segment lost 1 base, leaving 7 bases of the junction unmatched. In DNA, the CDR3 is TGCGCCAGCAGCTTGAATGGGGGACAGGTAGAAAAACTGTTTTTT. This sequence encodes CASSLNGGQVEKLFF.

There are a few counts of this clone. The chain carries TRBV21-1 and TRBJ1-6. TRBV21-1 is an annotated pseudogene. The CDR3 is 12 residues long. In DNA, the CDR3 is TGTGCCAGCAGCAAAGCGGGGTCACCCCTCCACTTT. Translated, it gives CASSKAGSPLHF.

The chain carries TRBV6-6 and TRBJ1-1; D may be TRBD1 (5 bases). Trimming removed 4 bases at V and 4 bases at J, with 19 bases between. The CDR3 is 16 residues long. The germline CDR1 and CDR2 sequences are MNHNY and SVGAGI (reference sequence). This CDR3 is CASSSVRPRVSTEAFF. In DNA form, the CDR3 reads TGTGCCAGCAGTTCAGTTCGGCCCAGGGTTAGCACTGAAGCTTTCTTT.

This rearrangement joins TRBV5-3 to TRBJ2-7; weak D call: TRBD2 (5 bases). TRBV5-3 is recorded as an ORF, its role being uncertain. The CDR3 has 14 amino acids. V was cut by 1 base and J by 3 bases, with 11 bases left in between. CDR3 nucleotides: TGTGCCAGAAGCTTGATGAACGGGGACTACGAGCAGTACGTC. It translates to CARSLMNGDYEQYV.

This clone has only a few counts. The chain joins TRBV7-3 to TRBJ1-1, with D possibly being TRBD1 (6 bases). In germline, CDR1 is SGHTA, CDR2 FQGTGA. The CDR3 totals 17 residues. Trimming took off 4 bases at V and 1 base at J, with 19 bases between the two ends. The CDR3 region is CASSSYPPVQGNTEAFF. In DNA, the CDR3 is TGTGCCAGCAGCTCCTACCCTCCGGTACAGGGGAACACTGAAGCTTTCTTT.

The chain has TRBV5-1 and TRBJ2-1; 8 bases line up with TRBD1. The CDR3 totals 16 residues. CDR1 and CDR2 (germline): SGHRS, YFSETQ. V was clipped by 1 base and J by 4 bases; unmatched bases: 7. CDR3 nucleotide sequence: TGCGCCAGCAGCTTGATGGCCACAGGGGGGTACAATGAGCAGTTCTTC. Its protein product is CASSLMATGGYNEQFF.

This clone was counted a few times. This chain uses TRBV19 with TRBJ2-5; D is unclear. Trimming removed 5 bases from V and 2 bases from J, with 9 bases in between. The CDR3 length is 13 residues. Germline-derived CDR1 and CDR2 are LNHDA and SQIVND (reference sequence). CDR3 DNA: TGTGCCAGTAGTGGAACATATCAAGAGACCCAGTACTTC. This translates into CASSGTYQETQYF.

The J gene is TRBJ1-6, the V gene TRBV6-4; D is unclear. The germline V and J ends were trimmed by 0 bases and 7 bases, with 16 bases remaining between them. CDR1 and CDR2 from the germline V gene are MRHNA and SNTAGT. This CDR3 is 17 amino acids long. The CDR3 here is CASSDSIFWVGNSPLHF. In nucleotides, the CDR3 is TGTGCCAGCAGTGACTCAATTTTTTGGGTGGGGAATTCACCCCTCCACTTT.